One sample yielded the 21 T cell receptor beta chains listed below, sequenced in a study of blood T cell repertoires in COVID-19. Libraries were prepared by immunoSEQ multiplex PCR; TCRdb keeps only in-frame clonotypes and omits some of them. The data hold 180,000 or so clones, with 75% to 90% observed a single time. Sequencing input: PBMCs or T cells enriched from blood (not recorded which). These receptors all stem from a woman aged 55-70 years who had recovered from COVID-19.

DNA for the CDR3: TGTGCCAGCAGCCAAGACCTAGGGGTTAACTATGGCTACACCTTC. This codes for CASSQDLGVNYGYTF. This chain links TRBV4-2 with TRBJ1-2; D is perhaps TRBD1 (5 bases). The germline V and J ends were trimmed by 0 bases and 1 base, with 9 bases remaining between them. CDR1 LGHNA and CDR2 YNFKEQ come from the germline V gene. The CDR3 totals 15 residues.

The J gene is TRBJ1-6, the V gene TRBV7-9, with 7 bases that match TRBD1. This CDR3 contains 16 residues. The J segment lost 4 bases and the V segment lost 5 bases, leaving 8 bases of the junction unmatched. CDR1 SEHNR and CDR2 FQNEAQ come from the germline V gene (reference sequence). As DNA, the CDR3 is TGTGCCAGCAGCCAGGACAGGCAGGGATATAATTCACCCCTCCACTTT. Translation: CASSQDRQGYNSPLHF.

In nucleotides, the CDR3 is TGTGCCAGCCGGGAGGCTGGGGCCAACGTCCTGACTTTC. Translation: CASREAGANVLTF. The rearrangement links TRBV6-5 to TRBJ2-6, with TRBD2 identical over 7 bases. The length of the CDR3 is 13 residues. Germline CDR1 MNHEY, CDR2 SVGAGI. With V trimmed by 8 bases and J by 2 bases, 0 bases remained unmatched.

The rearrangement links TRBV5-5 to TRBJ1-4; no clear D. V lost 4 bases, J lost 0 bases, and 16 bases lay in between. Germline-derived CDR1 and CDR2 are SGHKS and YYEKEE (reference sequence). The length of the CDR3 is 17 residues. CDR3 sequence (DNA): TGTGCCAGCAGCCTGGGTGGAGCTTCTACAACTAATGAAAAACTGTTTTTT. This translates into CASSLGGASTTNEKLFF.

V usage is TRBV6-6 and J usage is TRBJ2-7, with no clear D. The CDR3 is made up of 15 amino acids. V lost 2 bases to trimming and J lost 0 bases, with 11 bases between them. Germline CDR1 is MNHNY and CDR2 is SVGAGI (reference sequence). In DNA form, the CDR3 reads TGTGCCAGCAGTTACGGCCCTGACAACTCCTACGAGCAGTACTTC. Amino acid sequence: CASSYGPDNSYEQYF.

This chain uses TRBV19 with TRBJ1-5; D possibly corresponds to TRBD1 (5 bases). From germline, CDR1 is LNHDA and CDR2 SQIVND (reference sequence). The CDR3 consists of 14 residues. The V gene lost 1 base and the J gene lost 4 bases, with 8 bases spanning the gap. The CDR3 here is CASSIGQKNQPQHF. DNA of the CDR3: TGTGCCAGTAGTATAGGACAGAAGAATCAGCCCCAGCATTTT.

This CDR3 is CASSMAGGSIAGANVLTF. The CDR3 bases are TGTGCCAGTAGTATGGCAGGGGGCTCTATCGCTGGGGCCAACGTCCTGACTTTC. J is TRBJ2-6 and V is TRBV19; 8 positions match TRBD1. The CDR3 sequence is 18 residues long. The V and J ends lost 3 bases and 2 bases, in that order; junction bases with no gene match: 9. CDR1 and CDR2 from the germline V gene are LNHDA and SQIVND (reference sequence).

The chain recombines TRBV2 with TRBJ1-1, with 7 bases lining up with TRBD1. With V trimmed by 6 bases and J by 4 bases, 5 bases remained unmatched. The V gene's germline CDR1 is SNHLY and CDR2 FYNNEI. This CDR3 comprises 13 residues. The CDR3 is CASRPGQPTEAFF. CDR3 bases: TGTGCCAGCAGGCCGGGACAGCCCACTGAAGCTTTCTTT. Looking up the rest from reference TRBV2 and TRBJ1-1 gives the full variable domain: EPEVTQTPSHQVTQMGQEVILRCVPISNHLYFYWYRQILGQKVEFLVSFYNNEISEKSEIFDDQFSVERPDGSNFTLKIRSTKLEDSAMYFCASRPGQPTEAFFGQGTRLTVV.

This sequence joins TRBV6-5 and TRBJ2-7; D call uncertain. The CDR3 spans 12 residues. Germline CDR1 and CDR2: MNHEY and SVGAGI. Deletions cut 5 bases from V and 3 bases from J, with 8 bases between. CDR3 in amino acids: CASSQIDYEQYF. CDR3 DNA sequence: TGTGCCAGCAGTCAGATCGACTACGAGCAGTACTTC.

V gene TRBV29-1 combines with J gene TRBJ2-2; 13 nucleotides agree with TRBD2. The germline V gene encodes CDR1 SQVTM and CDR2 ANQGSEA. V shed 0 bases and J 9 bases; nucleotides not matched to a gene: 4. The length of the CDR3 is 15 residues. The CDR3 DNA sequence: TGCAGCGTTGAAGAGGGGACTAGCGGGAAGAGGGAGCTGTTTTTT. Protein: CSVEEGTSGKRELFF.

J is TRBJ2-2 and V is TRBV3-1 (or the pseudogene TRBV3-2), with 10 bases fitting TRBD2. Unmatched junction bases numbered 3, after V lost 1 base and J lost 4 bases. CDR1 LGHDT and CDR2 YNNKEL come from the germline V gene (reference sequence). There are 16 residues in the CDR3. CDR3 DNA sequence: TGTGCCAGCAGCCAAGGTCTAGCGGGGGTCACCGGGGAGCTGTTTTTT. Protein product: CASSQGLAGVTGELFF.

CDR3 nucleotides: TGTGCCAGCTCACCAAATCTTGGGACAGGGCTTAGCGAGCAGTACTTC. Protein: CASSPNLGTGLSEQYF. V gene TRBV18 combines with J gene TRBJ2-7; 9 bases fit TRBD1. The CDR3 has 16 residues. Losses at the gene ends were 2 bases for V and 6 bases for J; bases not matched to a gene: 11. Looked up from germline, CDR1 is KGHSH and CDR2 is LQKENI.

The V call is TRBV2, the J call TRBJ2-1; D gene ambiguous. The germline V gene has CDR1 SNHLY and CDR2 FYNNEI. CDR3 length equals 11 residues. Trimming removed 5 bases at V and 7 bases at J, with 6 bases between. For the CDR3, the DNA is TGTGCCAGCAGTTATTCTAATGAGCAGTTCTTC. It specifies CASSYSNEQFF.

The chain couples TRBV2 to TRBJ2-7, with 8 positions matching TRBD2. In germline, CDR1 is SNHLY, CDR2 FYNNEI. V was clipped by 6 bases and J by 7 bases; unmatched bases: 14. CDR3 length: 15 residues. The CDR3 sequence: CASRRSSGGAGEQYF. DNA for the CDR3: TGTGCCAGCAGGCGGTCTTCGGGGGGGGCCGGTGAGCAGTACTTC.

The chain joins TRBV18 to TRBJ1-2; the match to TRBD1 covers 7 bases. CDR1 is KGHSH, CDR2 LQKENI, per germline. The CDR3 totals 15 residues. Trimming took 0 bases from V and 4 from J; bases not matched to a gene: 5. The CDR3 here is CASSPPSQGPYGYTF. Here the CDR3 DNA reads TGTGCCAGCTCACCACCTTCACAGGGGCCCTATGGCTACACCTTC.

V usage is TRBV19 and J usage is TRBJ2-2, with TRBD1 identical over 9 bases. This CDR3 spans 15 amino acids. V shed 3 bases and J 6 bases; nucleotides not matched to a gene: 5. From germline, CDR1 is LNHDA and CDR2 SQIVND (reference sequence). This chain's CDR3 is CASSIGQGTAGELFF. The CDR3 DNA reads as TGTGCCAGTAGTATCGGACAGGGGACGGCCGGGGAGCTGTTTTTT.

The chain combines TRBV25-1 with TRBJ2-5; TRBD2 aligns across 7 bases. Germline V lookup: CDR1 MGHDK, CDR2 SYGVNS. The CDR3 contains 14 residues. V dropped 2 bases and J dropped 5; count of bases not matched to a gene: 5. The CDR3 protein is CASSEAGVWETQYF. For the CDR3, the DNA is TGTGCCAGCAGTGAAGCGGGAGTCTGGGAGACCCAGTACTTC.

This chain uses TRBV5-4 with TRBJ2-1; 7 nucleotides match TRBD2. CDR1 SGHNT and CDR2 YYREEE come from the germline V gene (reference sequence). The CDR3 covers 16 residues. Losses at the gene ends were 0 bases for V and 4 bases for J; bases not matched to a gene: 7. The CDR3 nucleotides are TGTGCCAGCAGCTTGGGCACGGGAGGACGTTACAATGAGCAGTTCTTC. Translated, it gives CASSLGTGGRYNEQFF.

This clone was seen just once. The CDR3 protein is CATSRGLAGGEQFF. Here the CDR3 DNA reads TGTGCCACCAGCAGAGGGCTAGCGGGGGGTGAGCAGTTCTTC. This sequence joins TRBV15 and TRBJ2-1, with 11 positions matching TRBD2. With V trimmed by 1 base and J by 9 bases, 2 bases remained unmatched. The CDR3 sequence is 14 residues long. Germline assignment: CDR1 LNHNV and CDR2 YYDKDF (reference sequence).

This clone occurred a few times. DNA of the CDR3: TGTGCCAGCAGGTCGTTAAATGAAAAACTGTTTTTT. It specifies CASRSLNEKLFF. This chain links TRBV7-9 with TRBJ1-4; D remains unclear. Germline V gives CDR1 SEHNR, CDR2 FQNEAQ (reference sequence). V lost 6 bases to trimming and J lost 5 bases, with 7 bases between them. This CDR3 has 12 residues.

This chain connects TRBV7-2 to TRBJ2-7; tentatively, D is TRBD1 (5 bases). Germline V gene lookup returns CDR1 SGHTA and CDR2 FQGNSA. Trimming left V 1 base short and J 3 bases short, with 16 bases between. This CDR3 spans 16 amino acids. The CDR3 DNA sequence: TGTGCCAGCAGCTTAGTCCCACAGGTTAATGTCTACGAGCAGTACTTC. It is translated as CASSLVPQVNVYEQYF. Together with reference TRBV7-2 and TRBJ2-7, the CDR3 gives the full variable domain: GAGVSQSPSNKVTEKGKDVELRCDPISGHTALYWYRQSLGQGLEFLIYFQGNSAPDKSGLPSDRFSAERTGGSVSTLTIQRTQQEDSAVYLCASSLVPQVNVYEQYFGPGTRLTVT.